Shown below are 29 T cell receptor beta chains from a single sample sequenced in a study of blood T cell repertoires in COVID-19. Clones were read by immunoSEQ multiplex PCR, and TCRdb kept only the in-frame ones, dropping some. The sample comprises around 100,000 clones, 84% of which are singletons, and roughly 4% rests with the top ten. What was sequenced was peripheral blood. The receptors come from a human donor in a cohort sampled during active COVID-19.

CDR3 residues: CASRQGAGGYTF. The CDR3 region has the DNA TGTGCCAGCAGACAGGGGGCGGGTGGCTACACCTTC. The chain recombines TRBV2 with TRBJ1-2; 9 positions match TRBD1. Germline assignment: CDR1 SNHLY and CDR2 FYNNEI. The ends lost 6 bases at V and 7 bases at J; junction bases unmatched: 3. There are 12 residues in the CDR3.

This clone showed up just once. V usage is TRBV10-1 and J usage is TRBJ2-5, with 7 bases lining up with TRBD2. CDR1 is WNHNN, CDR2 SYGVQD, per germline (reference sequence). The CDR3 contains 16 residues. The ends lost 3 bases at V and 4 bases at J; junction bases unmatched: 11. Written as DNA, the CDR3 is TGCGCCAGCAGTGACTCATCGGGGGGTTGTAGAGAGACCCAGTACTTC. It translates to CASSDSSGGCRETQYF.

The genes are TRBV7-8 and TRBJ1-4; D uncertain. CDR3 length: 14 residues. V lost 5 bases to trimming and J lost 8 bases, with 15 bases between them. Germline-derived CDR1 and CDR2 are SGHVS and FQNEAQ. The CDR3 here is CASSQTPALEKLFF. The CDR3 nucleotides are TGTGCCAGCAGCCAGACTCCTGCGCTAGAAAAACTGTTTTTT.

The chain links TRBV4-3 to TRBJ1-2; TRBD1 agrees at 8 bases. V lost 0 bases to trimming and J lost 4 bases; unmatched junction nucleotides: 7. The CDR3 has 16 residues. Germline lookup yields CDR1 LGHNA and CDR2 YSLEER. The CDR3 DNA follows: TGCGCCAGCAGCCAAGAGGGGGCAGGGGGCGGCTATGGCTACACCTTC. Amino acids: CASSQEGAGGGYGYTF.

The CDR3 sequence: CASSLRLVGNTEAFF. The CDR3 nucleotides are TGTGCCAGCAGCTTACGTCTAGTGGGGAACACTGAAGCTTTCTTT. The gene calls are TRBV7-8 and TRBJ1-1; D gene unclear. The CDR3 contains 15 residues. Germline-derived CDR1 and CDR2 are SGHVS and FQNEAQ. The V and J ends lost 2 bases and 1 base respectively, with 11 bases between them.

This clone appeared a single time. The V gene is TRBV5-5, the J gene TRBJ2-5; 13 nucleotides line up with TRBD2. J gave up 5 bases and V 4 bases, and 14 bases lay outside the gene matches. There are 18 residues in the CDR3. Germline V lookup: CDR1 SGHKS, CDR2 YYEKEE (reference sequence). This CDR3 reads CASSPNPLAGGPWETQYF. The CDR3 coding sequence is TGTGCCAGCAGCCCCAACCCACTAGCGGGGGGGCCGTGGGAGACCCAGTACTTC.

The genes are TRBV5-1 and TRBJ1-1, with no clear D. This CDR3 is 15 amino acids long. The ends were cut back, 4 bases at V and 0 bases at J, with 13 bases in the middle. Germline V CDR1 and CDR2: SGHRS, YFSETQ. This CDR3 reads CASSREGRLNTEAFF. CDR3 DNA sequence: TGCGCCAGCAGCCGGGAAGGACGGCTGAACACTGAAGCTTTCTTT.

The chain joins TRBV4-3 to TRBJ2-2; 9 nucleotides agree with TRBD1. CDR1 is LGHNA, CDR2 YSLEER, per germline. V dropped 1 base and J dropped 6; count of bases not matched to a gene: 9. This CDR3 has 17 amino acids. The CDR3 DNA sequence: TGCGCCAGCAGCCAAGGGGAAAGGACAGGGGAATCCGGGGAGCTGTTTTTT. Its protein is CASSQGERTGESGELFF.

The CDR3 nucleotides are TGTGCCAGCAGCTTAGATGGTTCTGTCGGGACAGGGTACTTC. It is translated as CASSLDGSVGTGYF. This chain links TRBV11-2 with TRBJ2-7, with 8 bases fitting TRBD1. The germline V gene encodes CDR1 SGHAT and CDR2 FQNNGV. The CDR3 is 14 residues long. V was clipped by 0 bases and J by 12 bases; unmatched bases: 10.

The V call is TRBV28, the J call TRBJ1-1; the match to TRBD1 covers 7 bases. Germline CDR1 is MDHEN and CDR2 is SYDVKM. After removal of 5 bases from V and 1 base from J, the junction contained 7 bases not matched to a gene. CDR3 size: 15 residues. The CDR3 nucleotides read TGTGCCAGCAGTCCGGGGGACAGAGCGAACACTGAAGCTTTCTTT. Translating it yields CASSPGDRANTEAFF.

This clone was detected only once. The chain uses TRBV9 and TRBJ2-1; 8 bases fit TRBD2. CDR1 is SGDLS and CDR2 is YYNGEE in the germline V gene. This CDR3 is 14 amino acids long. The trim removed 4 bases at V and 12 bases at J, leaving 12 bases unmatched. This chain's CDR3 is CASSQRFAGGWQFF. In DNA form, the CDR3 reads TGTGCCAGCAGCCAGAGGTTTGCGGGGGGCTGGCAGTTCTTC. Full variable domain (outside the CDR3, taken from reference TRBV9 and TRBJ2-1): DSGVTQTPKHLITATGQRVTLRCSPRSGDLSVYWYQQSLDQGLQFLIQYYNGEERAKGNILERFSAQQFPDLHSELNLSSLELGDSALYFCASSQRFAGGWQFFGPGTRLTVL.

The rearrangement uses TRBV2 and TRBJ2-3, with D hard to call. From germline, CDR1 is SNHLY and CDR2 FYNNEI. This CDR3 spans 13 amino acids. The V end lost 4 bases, the J end lost 2 bases, and 7 bases lay between the germline ends. The CDR3 DNA reads TGTGCCAGCAGTGGGCGGAACACAGATACGCAGTATTTT. Translation: CASSGRNTDTQYF.

This sequence joins TRBV20-1 and TRBJ2-1; the D is unclear. This CDR3 is 11 amino acids long. The germline V gene encodes CDR1 DFQATT and CDR2 SNEGSKA (reference sequence). V lost 6 bases to trimming and J lost 9 bases, with 12 bases between them. CDR3 residues: CSAPAGFEQFF. DNA of the CDR3: TGCAGTGCCCCAGCCGGGTTTGAGCAGTTCTTC.

CDR3 region: CATSDGRTGVSEKLFF. The CDR3 DNA follows: TGTGCCACCAGTGATGGCCGGACAGGGGTGAGTGAAAAACTGTTTTTT. This chain uses TRBV24-1 with TRBJ1-4; TRBD1 matches at 9 bases. Unmatched junction bases numbered 8, after V lost 3 bases and J lost 7 bases. The CDR3 has 16 amino acids. The germline CDR1 and CDR2 sequences are KGHDR and SFDVKD.

The V call is TRBV3-1 (or the pseudogene TRBV3-2), the J call TRBJ2-7, with D maybe TRBD1 (5 bases). CDR1 and CDR2 (germline): LGHDT, YNNKEL (reference sequence). This CDR3 has 17 residues. Deletions cut 4 bases from V and 1 base from J, with 20 bases between. The DNA for the CDR3 is TGTGCCAGCAGCCCCCAGGGCAATCAGGAAATTTCCTACGAGCAGTACTTC. Its protein product is CASSPQGNQEISYEQYF.

The chain joins TRBV5-8 to TRBJ1-1, with TRBD1 matching 8 bases. Germline V lookup: CDR1 SGHTS, CDR2 YDEGEE. This CDR3 has 15 amino acids. Losses at the gene ends were 4 bases for V and 4 bases for J; bases not matched to a gene: 9. The CDR3 loop reads CASSGQGARGTEAFF. The CDR3 nucleotides are TGTGCCAGCAGCGGTCAGGGGGCGCGGGGCACTGAAGCTTTCTTT.

V and J are TRBV7-6 and TRBJ2-7; 11 bases are a match to TRBD1. V shed 0 bases, J shed 2 bases, and the junction held 0 bases outside the gene matches. Germline CDR1 SGHVS, CDR2 FNYEAQ. The CDR3 spans 15 residues. CDR3 protein: CASSLAGQGAYEQYF. The CDR3 DNA follows: TGTGCCAGCAGCTTAGCGGGACAGGGGGCCTACGAGCAGTACTTC.

This clone was found a few times. The chain joins TRBV6-2 or TRBV6-3 to TRBJ1-1; D is uncertain. This CDR3 has 14 residues. The V and J ends lost 5 bases and 0 bases respectively, with 10 bases between them. CDR1 and CDR2 (germline): MNHEY, SVGEGT. The DNA of the CDR3 is TGTGCCAGCAGTATGCCTCAGGTGAACACTGAAGCTTTCTTT. It translates to CASSMPQVNTEAFF.

The chain joins TRBV13 to TRBJ2-2; D is undetermined. Germline CDR1 is PRHDT and CDR2 is FYEKMQ (reference sequence). The CDR3 spans 13 residues. Trimming stripped 4 bases from V and 6 bases from J, with 9 bases between. CDR3 DNA: TGTGCCAGCAGCTCATGGGCATCCGGGGAGCTGTTTTTT. This translates into CASSSWASGELFF.

This sequence joins TRBV18 and TRBJ2-3; the match to TRBD2 covers 10 bases. The CDR3 sequence is 16 residues long. Germline V lookup: CDR1 KGHSH, CDR2 LQKENI. Losses at the gene ends were 6 bases for V and 1 base for J; bases not matched to a gene: 7. The CDR3 is CASSGRLAGGTDTQYF. Here the CDR3 DNA reads TGTGCCAGCTCGGGCCGGCTAGCGGGGGGCACAGATACGCAGTATTTT.

This clone has more than one count but fewer than ten. This chain connects TRBV30 to TRBJ1-2; a possible D gene is TRBD1 (5 bases). V gave up 0 bases and J gave up 6 bases, with 17 bases separating them. This CDR3 is built from 15 residues. Germline values: CDR1 GTSNPN, CDR2 SVGIG (reference sequence). The CDR3: CAWSVGHQGIDGYTF. The CDR3, as DNA: TGTGCCTGGAGTGTGGGGCATCAGGGAATTGATGGCTACACCTTC.

CDR3 sequence reads: CASSQAQGDPYEQYF. The DNA of the CDR3 is TGCGCCAGCAGCCAAGCACAGGGGGACCCCTACGAGCAGTACTTC. The rearrangement uses TRBV4-1 and TRBJ2-7; 8 positions match TRBD1. The CDR3 has 15 residues. The J segment lost 2 bases and the V segment lost 1 base, leaving 4 bases of the junction unmatched. Looked up from germline, CDR1 is MGHRA and CDR2 is YSYEKL.

The V call is TRBV7-2, the J call TRBJ2-3; 8 nucleotides agree with TRBD2. With V trimmed by 3 bases and J by 5 bases, 4 bases remained unmatched. In germline, CDR1 is SGHTA, CDR2 FQGNSA. This CDR3 is 14 amino acids long. As DNA, the CDR3 is TGTGCCAGCAGCTTGACGGGAGGGGGAGATACGCAGTATTTT. Translating gives CASSLTGGGDTQYF.

The chain joins TRBV30 to TRBJ2-3; 11 bases align to TRBD2. The CDR3 spans 15 residues. Per germline, CDR1 GTSNPN and CDR2 SVGIG (reference sequence). After removal of 4 bases from V and 0 bases from J, the junction contained 3 bases not matched to a gene. This chain's CDR3 is CAWTLAGGSTDTQYF. The DNA for the CDR3 is TGTGCCTGGACCCTAGCGGGGGGAAGCACAGATACGCAGTATTTT.

The rearrangement links TRBV28 to TRBJ1-4; 9 bases are a match to TRBD1. Germline CDR1 and CDR2: MDHEN and SYDVKM. The CDR3 runs to 15 residues. V gave up 5 bases and J gave up 7 bases; unmatched junction bases: 8. The CDR3 region has the DNA TGTGCCAGCAGTCTACCACAGGGACAGGGTGAAAAACTGTTTTTT. Translated, it gives CASSLPQGQGEKLFF.

This clone showed up just once. The genes are TRBV7-9 and TRBJ1-2; perhaps TRBD1 as D (5 bases). The CDR3 runs to 16 residues. With 5 bases removed from V and 0 bases from J, the gap between germline ends came to 16 bases. Germline V CDR1 and CDR2: SEHNR, FQNEAQ (reference sequence). The CDR3 loop reads CASSPRAAGTNYGYTF. Written as DNA, the CDR3 is TGTGCCAGCAGCCCAAGGGCAGCAGGGACTAACTATGGCTACACCTTC. Using reference TRBV7-9 and TRBJ1-2 for the parts outside the CDR3, the full variable domain is DTGVSQNPRHKITKRGQNVTFRCDPISEHNRLYWYRQTLGQGPEFLTYFQNEAQLEKSRLLSDRFSAERPKGSFSTLEIQRTEQGDSAMYLCASSPRAAGTNYGYTFGSGTRLTVV.

The genes are TRBV14 and TRBJ2-3; D is undetermined. The CDR3 is 17 amino acids. V gave up 2 bases and J gave up 0 bases, with 15 bases separating them. Germline V gene lookup returns CDR1 SGHDN and CDR2 FVKESK. The CDR3 protein is CASSQTFLSVSTDTQYF. The DNA of the CDR3 is TGTGCCAGCAGCCAAACCTTCCTCTCAGTTAGCACAGATACGCAGTATTTT.

This rearrangement joins TRBV6-5 to TRBJ2-7; the D is unclear. This CDR3 spans 13 amino acids. Trimming stripped 10 bases from V and 0 bases from J, with 13 bases between. Germline CDR1 MNHEY, CDR2 SVGAGI. The CDR3 DNA is TGTGCCACCACACACCGAAGCTCCTACGAGCAGTACTTC. It codes for CATTHRSSYEQYF.

V is TRBV11-3 and J is TRBJ2-7; the D is unclear. Germline assignment: CDR1 SGHNT and CDR2 YENEEA. V lost 1 base to trimming and J lost 0 bases, with 13 bases between them. The CDR3 is 16 residues long. The CDR3 DNA sequence: TGTGCCAGCAGCTTAGGATTCTCCTACAGCTCCTACGAGCAGTACTTC. Amino acids: CASSLGFSYSSYEQYF. Full variable domain (rest looked up from reference TRBV11-3 and TRBJ2-7): EAGVVQSPRYKIIEKKQPVAFWCNPISGHNTLYWYLQNLGQGPELLIRYENEEAVDDSQLPKDRFSAERLKGVDSTLKIQPAELGDSAVYLCASSLGFSYSSYEQYFGPGTRLTVT.